These 25 T cell receptor beta chains came from one sample sequenced in a study of T cells in tuberculosis. TCRdb keeps only in-frame clones here, not all; method: immunoSEQ multiplex PCR. The sample gives about 43,000 clones, 95% of which show up once; around 3.5% is in the top ten. Sequencing was done on a sample of PBMCs. The source is a donor between 10 and 35 years old with latent tuberculosis or without tuberculosis infection.

The V gene is TRBV11-3, the J gene TRBJ1-1; weak D call: TRBD1 (5 bases). CDR3 size: 13 residues. Trimming removed 2 bases from V and 5 bases from J, with 9 bases in between. Germline lookup yields CDR1 SGHNT and CDR2 YENEEA. The CDR3 nucleotides read TGTGCCAGCAGCTTATCCCCAGGGACTGAAGCTTTCTTT. It yields the protein CASSLSPGTEAFF.

The chain links TRBV15 to TRBJ1-3; TRBD1 agrees at 8 bases. The CDR3 has 15 amino acids. The V gene's germline CDR1 is LNHNV and CDR2 YYDKDF (reference sequence). V shed 3 bases and J 3 bases; nucleotides not matched to a gene: 4. CDR3 sequence: CATSRPGGGGNTIYF. CDR3 DNA: TGTGCCACCAGCAGGCCAGGGGGCGGTGGAAACACCATATATTTT.

This chain uses TRBV29-1 with TRBJ2-5; 8 positions agree with TRBD1. Germline assignment: CDR1 SQVTM and CDR2 ANQGSEA. This CDR3 comprises 13 residues. J gave up 3 bases and V 4 bases, and 4 bases lay outside the gene matches. The CDR3 region is CSVGEDREETQYF. The CDR3 nucleotides read TGCAGCGTTGGAGAGGACAGGGAAGAGACCCAGTACTTC.

This rearrangement joins TRBV5-5 to TRBJ2-7; maybe TRBD2 (5 bases). This CDR3 has 13 residues. The germline V gene encodes CDR1 SGHKS and CDR2 YYEKEE (reference sequence). Trimming shortened V by 1 base and J by 3 bases, and 8 bases separated the two germline ends. CDR3 coding DNA: TGTGCCAGCAGCTTGCCCGGGATCTACGAGCAGTACTTC. Translated, it gives CASSLPGIYEQYF.

The CDR3 sequence: CATRGGVKGNQPQHF. The CDR3 DNA reads as TGTGCCACGAGAGGGGGGGTGAAGGGCAATCAGCCCCAGCATTTT. This chain uses TRBV2 with TRBJ1-5, with TRBD1 as a possible D gene (6 bases). V was clipped by 10 bases and J by 2 bases, with 18 bases between them. This CDR3 has 15 residues. Germline CDR1 SNHLY, CDR2 FYNNEI.

This clone was detected only once. The J gene is TRBJ2-1, the V gene TRBV7-2, with D perhaps TRBD2 (6 bases). The CDR3 extends over 11 amino acids. Germline V lookup: CDR1 SGHTA, CDR2 FQGNSA. V lost 6 bases to trimming and J lost 10 bases, with 10 bases between them. CDR3 region: CASRKTREQFF. The CDR3 bases are TGTGCCAGCAGAAAGACTAGGGAGCAGTTCTTC.

This chain connects TRBV5-4 to TRBJ2-5; D uncertain. Germline lookup yields CDR1 SGHNT and CDR2 YYREEE (reference sequence). Trimming took off 4 bases at V and 0 bases at J, with 7 bases between the two ends. This CDR3 has 13 amino acids. The CDR3 spells CASSPRDQETQYF. For the CDR3, the DNA is TGTGCCAGCAGCCCCCGGGACCAAGAGACCCAGTACTTC.

This chain uses TRBV5-1 with TRBJ2-5; 9 positions agree with TRBD2. Losses at the gene ends were 0 bases for V and 0 bases for J; bases not matched to a gene: 3. Germline values: CDR1 SGHRS, CDR2 YFSETQ. The CDR3 extends over 16 amino acids. The CDR3 loop reads CASSLESGGYQETQYF. For the CDR3, the DNA is TGCGCCAGCAGCTTGGAGAGCGGGGGGTACCAAGAGACCCAGTACTTC.

V usage is TRBV25-1 and J usage is TRBJ1-3; 8 bases map to TRBD1. Germline values: CDR1 MGHDK, CDR2 SYGVNS. The CDR3 consists of 15 residues. Trimming cost V 5 bases and J 4 bases; bases outside gene matches: 7. The CDR3 nucleotides read TGTGCCAGCAGTACACCGACAGGGGTGGGAAACACCATATATTTT. This gives the protein CASSTPTGVGNTIYF.

V gene TRBV27 combines with J gene TRBJ1-6; no firm D call. Germline assignment: CDR1 MNHEY and CDR2 SMNVEV (reference sequence). V was trimmed by 3 bases and J by 4 bases, leaving 10 bases between them. CDR3 length: 15 residues. The CDR3 DNA sequence: TGTGCCAGCAGTTTGGCAGGTTTTTATAATTCACCCCTCCACTTT. Protein product: CASSLAGFYNSPLHF.

The chain is built from TRBV5-6 and TRBJ2-3; 10 bases map to TRBD2. The V and J ends lost 3 bases and 5 bases, in that order; junction bases with no gene match: 12. The CDR3 loop spans 17 amino acids. The germline V gene encodes CDR1 SGHDT and CDR2 YYEEEE. The CDR3 reads CASSSIAGGSEGDTQYF. CDR3 in DNA: TGTGCCAGCAGCTCGATAGCGGGGGGATCTGAAGGAGATACGCAGTATTTT.

This sequence joins TRBV4-2 and TRBJ1-1; D possibly corresponds to TRBD1 (6 bases). The CDR3 spans 16 residues. The germline V gene encodes CDR1 LGHNA and CDR2 YNFKEQ. V was clipped by 0 bases and J by 6 bases, with 17 bases between them. The CDR3 DNA is TGTGCCAGCAGCCAAGATGCGACAGGACGAGGGGCTGAAGCTTTCTTT. Translated: CASSQDATGRGAEAFF.

The chain carries TRBV7-8 and TRBJ1-2; no definite D call. Germline CDR1 and CDR2: SGHVS and FQNEAQ. The V gene lost 5 bases and the J gene lost 4 bases, with 14 bases spanning the gap. This CDR3 has 14 amino acids. The CDR3 protein is CASSQPGKTYGYTF. As DNA, the CDR3 is TGTGCCAGCAGCCAGCCGGGGAAGACCTATGGCTACACCTTC.

The chain employs TRBV6-5 and TRBJ1-4; D uncertain. The germline V gene has CDR1 MNHEY and CDR2 SVGAGI. The germline V and J ends were trimmed by 3 bases and 4 bases, with 12 bases remaining between them. CDR3 size: 15 residues. CDR3 residues: CASSYGGRNNEKLFF. DNA of the CDR3: TGTGCCAGCAGTTATGGCGGGCGGAATAATGAAAAACTGTTTTTT.

This rearrangement joins TRBV18 to TRBJ1-6, with D uncertain. The CDR3 length is 15 residues. Germline assignment: CDR1 KGHSH and CDR2 LQKENI. V was trimmed by 4 bases and J by 2 bases, leaving 9 bases between them. The DNA for the CDR3 is TGTGCCAGCTCACTTCCGGGAGCCTATAATTCACCCCTCCACTTT. Encoded protein: CASSLPGAYNSPLHF.

CDR3 nucleotides: TGTGCCAGCTCACCACAGGGAGGAGGAGCTTTCTTT. Protein: CASSPQGGGAFF. The chain is built from TRBV18 and TRBJ1-1, with no clear D. Germline lookup yields CDR1 KGHSH and CDR2 LQKENI. V lost 1 base to trimming and J lost 10 bases, with 10 bases between them. The CDR3 has 12 residues.

The chain combines TRBV19 with TRBJ2-7, with TRBD1 matching 9 bases. CDR1 is LNHDA and CDR2 is SQIVND in the germline V gene (reference sequence). The CDR3 loop spans 15 amino acids. V shed 5 bases, J shed 5 bases, and the junction held 10 bases outside the gene matches. This CDR3 reads CASSFSGTGLHEQYF. CDR3 coding DNA: TGTGCCAGTAGTTTTTCCGGGACAGGGCTTCACGAGCAGTACTTC.

The rearrangement joins TRBV10-2 to TRBJ2-3; 9 positions agree with TRBD2. Trimming cost V 2 bases and J 3 bases; bases outside gene matches: 15. Germline V gives CDR1 WSHSY, CDR2 SAAADI. The CDR3 runs to 19 residues. In nucleotides, the CDR3 is TGCGCCAGCAGTGAGGGCTCTAGCGGGGATCCTATGGGGACAGATACGCAGTATTTT. Translation gives CASSEGSSGDPMGTDTQYF.

The chain carries TRBV5-6 and TRBJ1-1; D gene ambiguous. V shed 6 bases and J shed 0 bases, with 15 bases lying between them. The CDR3 consists of 15 residues. Germline CDR1 and CDR2: SGHDT and YYEEEE. In nucleotides, the CDR3 is TGTGCCAGCAAGTGGGCCGGCGGGTTGAACACTGAAGCTTTCTTT. As protein: CASKWAGGLNTEAFF.

The rearrangement uses TRBV19 and TRBJ1-4; D unresolved. The CDR3 length is 14 residues. Trimming cost V 5 bases and J 5 bases, with 12 bases left between them. The germline CDR1 and CDR2 sequences are LNHDA and SQIVND (reference sequence). CDR3 sequence: CASSHQVRNEKLFF. DNA for the CDR3: TGTGCCAGTAGTCATCAGGTCAGGAATGAAAAACTGTTTTTT.

The chain recombines TRBV11-2 with TRBJ2-1, with TRBD1 as a possible D gene (5 bases). In germline, CDR1 is SGHAT, CDR2 FQNNGV. Trimming shortened V by 1 base and J by 3 bases, and 10 bases separated the two germline ends. The CDR3 totals 15 residues. Here the CDR3 DNA reads TGTGCCAGCAGCTTAGGGACAAGCCTCTACAATGAGCAGTTCTTC. Translating it yields CASSLGTSLYNEQFF.

The J gene is TRBJ1-2, the V gene TRBV5-4; no reliable D call. This CDR3 spans 16 amino acids. The V end lost 3 bases, the J end lost 0 bases, and 15 bases lay between the germline ends. CDR1 and CDR2 (germline): SGHNT, YYREEE (reference sequence). As DNA, the CDR3 is TGTGCCAGCAGCTACTGGGGAGGGTACACTAACTATGGCTACACCTTC. Protein product: CASSYWGGYTNYGYTF.

The rearrangement links TRBV2 to TRBJ1-4, with TRBD1 as a possible D gene (6 bases). The CDR3 is made up of 13 amino acids. V was trimmed by 6 bases and J by 6 bases, leaving 11 bases between them. Germline CDR1 SNHLY, CDR2 FYNNEI. DNA for the CDR3: TGTGCCAGCAGAGGGGGGAGGGATGAAAAACTGTTTTTT. It codes for CASRGGRDEKLFF.

The chain recombines TRBV28 with TRBJ1-4; 7 bases fit TRBD1. There are 14 residues in the CDR3. The V gene end was trimmed by 2 bases and the J gene end by 8 bases; junction bases not matched to a gene: 5. Germline-derived CDR1 and CDR2 are MDHEN and SYDVKM. The CDR3 bases are TGTGCCAGCAGTTTAAAGGGGGCCGTCGAAAAACTGTTTTTT. Its protein product is CASSLKGAVEKLFF.

The chain couples TRBV5-6 to TRBJ1-2, with D possibly matching TRBD1 (5 bases). The germline V gene has CDR1 SGHDT and CDR2 YYEEEE. The CDR3 extends over 16 amino acids. V lost 3 bases and J lost 2, with 17 bases in between. CDR3 sequence reads: CASSSYGAGTNYGYTF. The CDR3, as DNA: TGTGCCAGCAGCTCCTATGGGGCGGGGACGAACTATGGCTACACCTTC.